This T cell receptor beta chain came from a study of blood T cell repertoires in COVID-19. Germline V gene data show CDR1 as SGHRS and CDR2 as YFSETQ. The CDR3 covers 16 residues. The V gene lost 0 bases and the J gene lost 0 bases, with 10 bases spanning the gap. As processed by the authors: From reference gene primer amplification, estimates of nucleated cell counts were derived. Sequencing used immunoSEQ multiplex PCR; TCRdb keeps in-frame clones, though not all of them. V, J and clone size derive from that table, while D and trimming were established from the DNA sequence. The data show about 250,000 clones, over 70% seen once.

The specimen was peripheral blood. This chain uses TRBV5-1 with TRBJ1-3; D is ambiguous. This sequence originates from a man at least 80 years old with acute or convalescent COVID-19. The CDR3 loop reads CASSLEEAVSGNTIYF. CDR3 DNA sequence: TGCGCCAGCAGCTTGGAGGAGGCGGTCTCTGGAAACACCATATATTTT.